Listed below are T cell receptor beta chains from one sample, sequenced in a study of T cell responses to AZD1222 COVID-19 vaccine. This table comes from immunoSEQ multiplex PCR, and its TCRdb copy is limited to in-frame clones, with some not included. The data hold 80,000 or so clones, with more than 60% observed a single time. This specimen consisted of peripheral blood, obtained 28 days after the second dose of the MenACWY control vaccine. These TCRs come from an adult who received the MenACWY meningococcal vaccine as a control. Each CDR3 is given with its conserved first and last residue. A D gene is named only where the DNA matches it firmly. Size is stated for part of the rows, as once, few or many counts, or as a class when the clone is expanded.

abundance,d_gene,j_gene,v_gene,CDR3nt,CDR3aa
NA,TRBD1,TRBJ1-1,TRBV11-1,TGTGCCAGCAGCCGGGGGACAGCGAACACTGAAGCTTTCTTT,CASSRGTANTEAFF
NA,TRBD1,TRBJ2-7,TRBV6-5,TGTGCCAGCAGCCGTAGACAGGGGGCGTACGAGCAGTACTTC,CASSRRQGAYEQYF
NA,NA,TRBJ1-4,TRBV4-1,TGCGCCAGCAGCCAAGCGACCAGGGAGAGGGATGAAAAACTGTTTTTT,CASSQATRERDEKLFF
NA,NA,TRBJ1-1,TRBV19,TGTGCCAGTAGGGGGGAAGCTGAAGCTTTCTTT,CASRGEAEAFF
NA,TRBD1,TRBJ1-4,TRBV19,TGTGCCAGTAGTAAGGGACAGGGGTATGAAAAACTGTTTTTT,CASSKGQGYEKLFF
NA,TRBD2,TRBJ2-5,TRBV10-3,TGTGCCATCAGTGAGGGGGGGGTCCAAGAGACCCAGTACTTC,CAISEGGVQETQYF
NA,NA,TRBJ2-3,TRBV5-6,TGTGCCAGCAGCGTAACAGGAGGGAGCACAGATACGCAGTATTTT,CASSVTGGSTDTQYF
NA,NA,TRBJ2-2,TRBV5-1,NA,CASSLARGLRAGELFF
few,NA,TRBJ1-1,TRBV7-9,TGTGCCAGCAGCTCATTCAGGACTGAAGCTTTCTTT,CASSSFRTEAFF
NA,NA,TRBJ1-3,TRBV4-2,TGTGCCAGCAGCCAAGGTCAGGGCACCGGCTCTGGAAACACCATATATTTT,CASSQGQGTGSGNTIYF
NA,NA,TRBJ1-6,TRBV7-2,TGTGCCAGCAGCCCCGCTTTACAGGGCATGGGATCACCCCTCCACTTT,CASSPALQGMGSPLHF
NA,NA,TRBJ2-7,TRBV3-1/TRBV3-2,TGTGCCAGCAGCCAAGAAGGAGGGGTACAACTCTACGAGCAGTACTTC,CASSQEGGVQLYEQYF
once,NA,TRBJ2-5,TRBV6-5,TGTGCCAGCAGTTGGGCTGGGCCCCCGGAGACCCAGTACTTC,CASSWAGPPETQYF
few,NA,TRBJ1-2,TRBV29-1,TGCAGCGTTGAAGATCCTGGGACAGGCTACACCTTC,CSVEDPGTGYTF
once,NA,TRBJ1-2,TRBV6-2/TRBV6-3,TGTGCCAGCAGCGATCCACAAACACTGTACTATGGCTACACCTTC,CASSDPQTLYYGYTF
NA,NA,TRBJ2-2,TRBV19,TGTGCCAGTAGTCTGGGCAGGGTGACTAAGAACACCGGGGAGCTGTTTTTT,CASSLGRVTKNTGELFF
NA,TRBD1,TRBJ1-2,TRBV4-1,TGCGCCAGCAGCCGAGGGGACAGGGGGGACTATGGCTACACCTTC,CASSRGDRGDYGYTF
NA,TRBD1,TRBJ1-2,TRBV6-5,TGTGCCAGCAGACCACCGGGACAGGGGAACTATGGCTACACCTTC,CASRPPGQGNYGYTF
NA,NA,TRBJ2-2,TRBV30,TGTGCCTGGCGCGCTAAGGTGACCGGGGAGCTGTTTTTT,CAWRAKVTGELFF
once,NA,TRBJ1-1,TRBV18,TGTGCCAGCTCACCAAGGGAGGGGAAAGGTGAAGCTTTCTTT,CASSPREGKGEAFF
NA,TRBD2,TRBJ2-1,TRBV5-1,TGCGCCAGCAGCTTCGGGGGACTAGCGGGAACGAGCTCCTACAATGAGCAGTTCTTC,CASSFGGLAGTSSYNEQFF
NA,NA,TRBJ2-1,TRBV5-1,TGCGCCAGCAAGGAGAGCTCCTACAATGAGCAGTTCTTC,CASKESSYNEQFF
NA,NA,TRBJ2-1,TRBV7-9,TGTGCCAGCAGTCCCCAGGGGTATGAGCAGTTCTTC,CASSPQGYEQFF
NA,NA,TRBJ1-1,TRBV30,TGTGCCTGGGGAGGATGGCCCCCAGGGGCTTTCTTT,CAWGGWPPGAFF
once,TRBD2,TRBJ2-4,TRBV2,TGTGCCAGCAAGCGGGGGGCGACAAACATTCAGTACTTC,CASKRGATNIQYF
NA,NA,TRBJ1-2,TRBV7-9,TGTGCCAGCAGCTTTACAGGGTCGATCTATGGCTACACCTTC,CASSFTGSIYGYTF
NA,NA,TRBJ1-6,TRBV3-1/TRBV3-2,TGTGCCAGCAGCCAAGTTGGGACGGCAAATTCACCCCTCCACTTT,CASSQVGTANSPLHF
NA,TRBD1,TRBJ1-1,TRBV28,TGTGCCAGCAGTTCACAGGGGTCCCTAAACACTGAAGCTTTCTTT,CASSSQGSLNTEAFF
NA,TRBD1,TRBJ1-2,TRBV19,TGTGCCAGCCAACAGGGGGCTAACTATGGCTACACCTTC,CASQQGANYGYTF
NA,TRBD1,TRBJ2-5,TRBV5-4,TGTGCCAGCAGCACTTGGGACAGGGGGCGAAAGACCCAGTACTTC,CASSTWDRGRKTQYF
NA,TRBD1,TRBJ2-7,TRBV15,TGTGCCACCAGCAGAGATGGACAGGATAAACCCTACGAGCAGTACTTC,CATSRDGQDKPYEQYF
NA,NA,TRBJ1-1,TRBV5-6,TGTGCCAGCAGCAAAGAAGTCAGGGGAAACACTGAAGCTTTCTTT,CASSKEVRGNTEAFF
NA,TRBD2,TRBJ2-3,TRBV4-1,TGCGCCAGCAGCCAAGGATTAGCGGGAGGTGTAACAGATACGCAGTATTTT,CASSQGLAGGVTDTQYF
NA,TRBD1,TRBJ2-7,TRBV7-9,TGTGCCAGCAGCTTAGGAGTACAGGGGCCCATGGACGAGCAGTACTTC,CASSLGVQGPMDEQYF
NA,NA,TRBJ1-2,TRBV20-1,TGCAGTGCTAGAGATTCTGATGGCTACACCTTC,CSARDSDGYTF
NA,NA,TRBJ1-1,TRBV2,TGTGCCAGCAGTGACAGTACAGGACCGAACACTGAAGCTTTCTTT,CASSDSTGPNTEAFF
NA,NA,TRBJ1-2,TRBV5-4,TGTGCCAGCAGCTCCCGGACTGGGTCGCGGGCTAACTATGGCTACACCTTC,CASSSRTGSRANYGYTF
NA,TRBD1,TRBJ1-4,TRBV2,TGTGCCAGCAGGGGACAGCCAAATGAAAAACTGTTTTTT,CASRGQPNEKLFF
many,NA,TRBJ1-4,TRBV15,TGTGCCACCAGCTCCGTGGGGGGTGAAAAACTGTTTTTT,CATSSVGGEKLFF
NA,NA,TRBJ1-6,TRBV11-2,TGTGCCAGCAGCTTAGACCATTCGGGGGGGAGGAATTCACCCCTCCACTTT,CASSLDHSGGRNSPLHF
NA,NA,TRBJ2-7,TRBV28,TGTGCCAGCAGTTTGGTAGGCGAGCAGTACTTC,CASSLVGEQYF
NA,NA,TRBJ2-7,TRBV11-2,TGTGCCAGCAGCTTAGGAGCGGGCGAGCAGTACTTC,CASSLGAGEQYF
NA,NA,TRBJ2-7,TRBV2,TGTGCCACTGGAATGAGCTACGAGCAGTACTTC,CATGMSYEQYF
NA,NA,TRBJ1-1,TRBV5-6,TGTGCCAGCAGCTTGGCGGGGGGCGTCACTGAAGCTTTCTTT,CASSLAGGVTEAFF
NA,NA,TRBJ1-1,TRBV9,TGTGCCAGCAGCGTTGACCCGGGAGGGAACACTGAAGCTTTCTTT,CASSVDPGGNTEAFF
NA,TRBD1,TRBJ1-2,TRBV6-2/TRBV6-3,TGTGCCAGCAGTGTCATATCGGGACAGGGAGATGGCTACACCTTC,CASSVISGQGDGYTF
NA,NA,TRBJ1-6,TRBV27,TGTGCCAGCAGTTTAGGACAGAATTCACCCCTCCACTTT,CASSLGQNSPLHF
NA,NA,TRBJ2-7,TRBV2,TGTGCCAGCAGCCTTAGGGCGTTCAAGCAGTACTTC,CASSLRAFKQYF
NA,NA,TRBJ1-3,TRBV7-9,TGTGCCAGCAGCTTAGCGACAGTTGTCTCTGGAAACACCATATATTTT,CASSLATVVSGNTIYF
NA,NA,TRBJ1-4,TRBV4-1,TGCGCCAGCAGCCAAGAGAAGGCAGCAGGCTTTGAAAAACTGTTTTTT,CASSQEKAAGFEKLFF
NA,NA,TRBJ2-7,TRBV12-3/TRBV12-4,TGTGCCAGCAGTGTTGACGGTCCTGGGGAGCAGTACTTC,CASSVDGPGEQYF
NA,NA,TRBJ1-2,TRBV7-9,TGTGCCAGCAGCTTAGTTTCTGCCCCAGGGAACTATGGCTACACCTTC,CASSLVSAPGNYGYTF
NA,TRBD1,TRBJ2-3,TRBV13,TGTGCCAGCAGCCTCGGACAGGGGGGGAGCACAGATACGCAGTATTTT,CASSLGQGGSTDTQYF
NA,TRBD2,TRBJ2-7,TRBV7-2,TGTGCCAGCAGCTTAGATAGCGGGGGTCGGTACGAGCAGTACTTC,CASSLDSGGRYEQYF
NA,NA,TRBJ1-2,TRBV2,TGTGCCAGCAGTTCCAACGCTAACTATGGCTACACCTTC,CASSSNANYGYTF
NA,TRBD2,TRBJ2-1,TRBV5-4,TGTGCCAGCAGCTTGTTCGCGGGAGACGGCGGTGAGCAGTTCTTC,CASSLFAGDGGEQFF